These 14 T cell receptor beta chains originate from one sample sequenced in a study of blood T cell repertoires in COVID-19. Repertoires were generated with immunoSEQ multiplex PCR, while TCRdb's copy carries only in-frame clones and drops some. The sample comprises 200,000 to 250,000 clones, 82% of which are singletons, and 8.2% rests with the top ten. The specimen sequenced was peripheral blood. All receptors derive from an elderly woman with COVID-19, enrolled during active disease.

The chain employs TRBV6-5 and TRBJ1-1; perhaps TRBD1 as D (5 bases). Deletions cut 7 bases from V and 0 bases from J, with 12 bases between. The germline CDR1 and CDR2 sequences are MNHEY and SVGAGI. The CDR3 is made up of 14 amino acids. The CDR3 bases are TGTGCCAGCACTCCGGACATTCTGAACACTGAAGCTTTCTTT. It codes for CASTPDILNTEAFF.

CDR3 loop: CASSLLTGASYGYTF. In DNA, the CDR3 is TGTGCCAGCAGCTTACTCACAGGCGCTAGCTATGGCTACACCTTC. The rearrangement joins TRBV7-9 to TRBJ1-2; D perhaps matches TRBD1 (5 bases). Germline V gene lookup returns CDR1 SEHNR and CDR2 FQNEAQ (reference sequence). The V gene lost 2 bases and the J gene lost 4 bases, with 14 bases spanning the gap. The CDR3 is 15 residues long.

This chain links TRBV7-8 with TRBJ1-1, with D perhaps TRBD1 (6 bases). V shed 8 bases and J shed 0 bases, with 16 bases lying between them. This CDR3 is built from 15 residues. CDR1 and CDR2 from the germline V gene are SGHVS and FQNEAQ. The CDR3 here is CASRNGGALNTEAFF. The CDR3 DNA is TGTGCCAGCCGAAACGGGGGGGCGTTGAACACTGAAGCTTTCTTT.

The chain couples TRBV19 to TRBJ2-6; maybe TRBD1 (5 bases). CDR1 is LNHDA and CDR2 is SQIVND in the germline V gene (reference sequence). CDR3 length: 15 amino acids. Between the trimmed V and J ends, which lost 6 bases and 0 bases, there was a span of 9 bases. CDR3 sequence (DNA): TGTGCCAGTAGGGACATTAGCTCTGGGGCCAACGTCCTGACTTTC. Amino acids: CASRDISSGANVLTF.

This clone has only a few counts. The gene calls are TRBV7-3 and TRBJ2-5; possible D gene TRBD1, 6 bases. V was pared by 1 base and J by 4 bases, with 13 bases between. The CDR3 is 15 amino acids. CDR1 and CDR2 (germline): SGHTA, FQGTGA. DNA of the CDR3: TGTGCCAGCAGCTTAAACTCAGGGGAAGGAGAGACCCAGTACTTC. Encoded protein: CASSLNSGEGETQYF.

The chain recombines TRBV6-6 with TRBJ1-4; D possibly corresponds to TRBD1 (5 bases). The V end lost 7 bases, the J end lost 7 bases, and 13 bases lay between the germline ends. Germline CDR1 and CDR2: MNHNY and SVGAGI (reference sequence). The length of the CDR3 is 13 residues. CDR3 in amino acids: CASKGLRSEKLFF. The DNA for the CDR3 is TGTGCCAGCAAGGGGCTAAGGAGTGAAAAACTGTTTTTT.

In DNA, the CDR3 is TGTGCCAGCGGACAGGGGGCGCCTAACTATGGCTACACCTTC. Translated, it gives CASGQGAPNYGYTF. The chain recombines TRBV9 with TRBJ1-2; TRBD1 aligns across 11 bases. Germline V lookup: CDR1 SGDLS, CDR2 YYNGEE. This CDR3 has 14 amino acids. Trimming removed 7 bases from V and 0 bases from J; junction bases left unmatched: 2.

The chain uses TRBV5-8 and TRBJ2-3; D is perhaps TRBD1 (5 bases). Trimming pared 0 bases from V and 1 base from J, leaving 9 bases between. The CDR3 sequence is 15 residues long. CDR1 SGHTS and CDR2 YDEGEE come from the germline V gene. The chain's CDR3 is CASSLGLRGTDTQYF. The CDR3 DNA sequence: TGTGCCAGCAGCTTGGGCCTCAGGGGCACAGATACGCAGTATTTT.

This clone has just one count. The CDR3 DNA follows: TGTGCCAGCAGCTCCCGGGACAGGACTGGGCGTGATAGAAACACCATATATTTT. Protein product: CASSSRDRTGRDRNTIYF. This chain links TRBV7-9 with TRBJ1-3; 8 bases fit TRBD1. Germline values: CDR1 SEHNR, CDR2 FQNEAQ (reference sequence). This CDR3 contains 18 residues. V was pared by 4 bases and J by 5 bases, with 16 bases of the junction left unmatched.

This chain uses TRBV19 with TRBJ1-1; TRBD1 matches at 11 bases. Germline CDR1 reads LNHDA; CDR2 reads SQIVND (reference sequence). The CDR3 runs to 16 residues. V gave up 6 bases and J gave up 0 bases; unmatched junction bases: 6. CDR3 DNA: TGTGCCAGTAGGGACAGGGGGCTCTCCATGAACACTGAAGCTTTCTTT. This encodes CASRDRGLSMNTEAFF.

The CDR3 nucleotides read TGTGCCAGCAGTTACGAAGGAGGGGGCAGGACTGAAGCTTTCTTT. It codes for CASSYEGGGRTEAFF. The chain joins TRBV6-6 to TRBJ1-1, with 7 bases matching TRBD1. Looked up from germline, CDR1 is MNHNY and CDR2 is SVGAGI (reference sequence). The CDR3 loop spans 15 amino acids. After removal of 2 bases from V and 5 bases from J, the junction contained 8 bases not matched to a gene.

The chain combines TRBV7-3 with TRBJ2-2, with 7 bases aligning to TRBD1. Per germline, CDR1 SGHTA and CDR2 FQGTGA. Trimming removed 3 bases from V and 5 bases from J; junction bases left unmatched: 6. The CDR3 covers 15 residues. CDR3 loop: CASSFLAGGTGELFF. As DNA, the CDR3 is TGTGCCAGCAGCTTTCTAGCAGGGGGTACCGGGGAGCTGTTTTTT.

V and J are TRBV28 and TRBJ2-7, with 7 positions matching TRBD1. Looked up from germline, CDR1 is MDHEN and CDR2 is SYDVKM. The CDR3 has 15 amino acids. V lost 5 bases, J lost 6 bases, and 13 bases stayed unmatched. As DNA, the CDR3 is TGTGCCAGCAGTCCCCAAGGGGGCTCTTCGGGCGAGCAGTACTTC. It encodes CASSPQGGSSGEQYF.

This clone occurred a few times. The rearrangement links TRBV7-2 to TRBJ2-7, with TRBD1 as a possible D gene (6 bases). Per germline, CDR1 SGHTA and CDR2 FQGNSA. The V gene lost 4 bases and the J gene lost 2 bases, with 15 bases spanning the gap. This CDR3 has 15 amino acids. DNA of the CDR3: TGTGCCAGCAGCTCCCGCAGGACAGACACCTACGAGCAGTACTTC. It specifies CASSSRRTDTYEQYF. Drawing the rest from reference TRBV7-2 and TRBJ2-7, the complete variable domain is GAGVSQSPSNKVTEKGKDVELRCDPISGHTALYWYRQSLGQGLEFLIYFQGNSAPDKSGLPSDRFSAERTGGSVSTLTIQRTQQEDSAVYLCASSSRRTDTYEQYFGPGTRLTVT.